This TCR beta chain is from a study of shared clonotypes between healthy human individuals. As defined, naive CD8 cells were CD45RO-negative and positively selected for CCR7, with terminally differentiated effector memory CD45RA+ cells excluded. Points from the study as a whole: The sharing of 4.5% to 5.5% of naive CD4 clonotypes was seen across a handful of donors. On the whole, naive subsets had larger estimated richness than memory subsets had.

The germline CDR1 and CDR2 sequences are ENHRY and SYGVKD. The CDR3 has 16 residues. The V end was cut by 7 bases, the J end by 1 base, with 16 bases between. Clones were read by immunoSEQ multiplex PCR, and TCRdb kept only the in-frame ones, dropping some. The sample has more than 2 million clones, 90% to 95% seen once. Comments on this clone: Its antigen is not known.

The chain combines TRBV10-3 with TRBJ2-2; D remains unclear. Sequenced sample: naive CD8+ T cells from PBMCs. The receptor's source is a man younger than 35 in good health. Some clones in this sample may be carry-over from other donors' samples. The CDR3 DNA sequence: TGTGCCATCAATCGTTCGCCACAGATGAACACCGGGGAGCTGTTTTTT. Translated: CAINRSPQMNTGELFF.